This T cell receptor beta chain is from a study of T cells in Graves' hyperthyroidism and ophthalmopathy. This clonotype was seen repeatedly, ten times or more. It was RNA transcripts that yielded the amplified TCR beta CDR3 regions. The study used the HTBI primer set for a first-round RT-PCR of the TCR CDR3. Each CDR3 protein is one row after TCRdb ran MiXCR on the multiplex PCR reads. The table lists 250,000 to 400,000 distinct CDR3 sequences, about 13% of them singletons. V gave up 4 bases and J gave up 4 bases, with 19 bases separating them. Germline V gene sequence: CDR1 MDHEN, CDR2 SYDVKM. This CDR3 has 16 amino acids.

The origin of this receptor is a woman between 35 and 50 years old with Graves' ophthalmopathy. What was sequenced was blood. This sequence joins TRBV28 and TRBJ2-5; tentative D call: TRBD1 (6 bases). DNA for the CDR3: TGTGCCAGCAGTTCCGCCCGTGGGACAATCCGAGAGACCCAGTACTTC. Amino acids: CASSSARGTIRETQYF.